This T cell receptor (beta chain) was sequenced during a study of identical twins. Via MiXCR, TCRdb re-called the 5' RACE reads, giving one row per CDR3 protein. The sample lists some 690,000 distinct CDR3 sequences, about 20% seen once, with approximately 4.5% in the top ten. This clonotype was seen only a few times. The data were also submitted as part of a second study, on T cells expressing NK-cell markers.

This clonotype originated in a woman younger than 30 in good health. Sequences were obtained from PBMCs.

The CDR3 reads CAIRPGAEETQYF. As DNA, the CDR3 is TGTGCCATCAGACCCGGGGCTGAAGAGACCCAGTACTTC. This chain uses TRBV10-3 with TRBJ2-5; D assignment may be TRBD1 or TRBD2 (5 bases each). Germline CDR1 and CDR2: ENHRY and SYGVKD. This CDR3 has 13 amino acids. V lost 6 bases and J lost 3, with 11 bases in between.